This TCR beta chain was found in a study of blood T cell repertoires in COVID-19. Libraries were prepared by immunoSEQ multiplex PCR; TCRdb keeps only in-frame clonotypes and omits some of them. This table has under 500,000 clones, nearly 90% appearing once. Sequencing used PBMCs or T cells enriched from blood (not recorded which). The TCR originated in a woman aged 18-30 years with acute COVID-19.

The CDR3 region has the DNA TGTGCCAGCAGCGTCAAGGGGAAGGGGCACAATCAGCCCCAGCATTTT. It encodes CASSVKGKGHNQPQHF. The V call is TRBV9, the J call TRBJ1-5, with D possibly TRBD1 on 5 matching bases. Germline values: CDR1 SGDLS, CDR2 YYNGEE. The CDR3 extends over 16 amino acids. Trimming took 2 bases from V and 3 from J, leaving 15 bases between them. Complete variable domain (other parts from reference TRBV9 and TRBJ1-5): DSGVTQTPKHLITATGQRVTLRCSPRSGDLSVYWYQQSLDQGLQFLIQYYNGEERAKGNILERFSAQQFPDLHSELNLSSLELGDSALYFCASSVKGKGHNQPQHFGDGTRLSIL.